Presented here are 16 T cell receptor beta chains from one specimen sequenced in a study of shared clonotypes between healthy human individuals. The method was immunoSEQ multiplex PCR; TCRdb's version includes in-frame clones alone and lacks a portion of them. This table holds 2 million to 2.5 million clones, around 95% found once. Specimen: naive CD4+ T cells sorted from blood. Documented subset: CD45RA+ positively selected. Every receptor here comes from a young man in good health.

The V and J genes are TRBV2 and TRBJ2-1; 8 nucleotides line up with TRBD2. Germline lookup yields CDR1 SNHLY and CDR2 FYNNEI. The CDR3 extends over 15 amino acids. Unmatched junction bases numbered 9, after V lost 11 bases and J lost 0 bases. The CDR3 coding sequence is TGTGCCTCCACCCGGGGGGGGAGCTCCTACAATGAGCAGTTCTTC. Translated: CASTRGGSSYNEQFF. Using reference TRBV2 and TRBJ2-1 for the parts outside the CDR3, the full variable domain is EPEVTQTPSHQVTQMGQEVILRCVPISNHLYFYWYRQILGQKVEFLVSFYNNEISEKSEIFDDQFSVERPDGSNFTLKIRSTKLEDSAMYFCASTRGGSSYNEQFFGPGTRLTVL.

As regards this clone: One junction end disagrees with the germline gene, perhaps due to a read error. The chain has TRBV27 and TRBJ2-6; perhaps TRBD1 as D (5 bases). CDR1 and CDR2 (germline): MNHEY, SMNVEV (reference sequence). The CDR3 is made up of 13 amino acids. CDR3 coding DNA: TGTGCCAGCAGTTTCGATGGGGCCAGCGTCCTGACTTTC. Residues: CASSFDGASVLTF.

The rearrangement joins TRBV25-1 to TRBJ2-7; 14 bases map to TRBD2. The germline gives CDR1 MGHDK, CDR2 SYGVNS. After removal of 4 bases from V and 6 bases from J, the junction contained 14 bases not matched to a gene. The CDR3 has 18 residues. The CDR3 protein is CASSARRDRTSGRSEQYF. The CDR3 DNA reads as TGTGCCAGCAGTGCGCGCCGGGACAGGACTAGCGGGAGGTCCGAGCAGTACTTC.

J is TRBJ2-1 and V is TRBV11-2; TRBD1 is a possible D gene (6 bases). The CDR3 loop spans 14 amino acids. With 7 bases removed from V and 6 bases from J, the gap between germline ends came to 16 bases. Germline V gives CDR1 SGHAT, CDR2 FQNNGV. CDR3 sequence: CASTPFRGSNEQFF. In DNA form, the CDR3 reads TGTGCCAGCACCCCTTTCAGGGGAAGCAATGAGCAGTTCTTC.

The chain has TRBV12-5 and TRBJ2-2, with 10 positions matching TRBD1. The CDR3 covers 17 residues. Germline V CDR1 and CDR2: LGHNT, FRNRAP. J lost 5 bases, V lost 0 bases, and 6 bases had no gene match. The CDR3 sequence: CASGLVQGQGFTGELFF. The CDR3 DNA reads as TGTGCTAGTGGTTTGGTACAGGGACAGGGGTTTACCGGGGAGCTGTTTTTT.

The chain joins TRBV30 to TRBJ2-3; D is possibly TRBD2 (6 bases). Germline-derived CDR1 and CDR2 are GTSNPN and SVGIG (reference sequence). Trimming removed 2 bases from V and 2 bases from J, with 11 bases in between. CDR3 length: 14 amino acids. This chain's CDR3 is CAWSSGSATDTQYF. CDR3 sequence (DNA): TGTGCCTGGAGTTCCGGGAGTGCCACAGATACGCAGTATTTT.

This chain connects TRBV10-3 to TRBJ2-3; weak D call: TRBD2 (7 bases). V lost 7 bases and J 5 bases, leaving 13 bases between the germline ends. Germline assignment: CDR1 ENHRY and CDR2 SYGVKD. The CDR3 is made up of 13 amino acids. CDR3 in amino acids: CAINPGGGDTQYF. DNA of the CDR3: TGTGCCATCAATCCGGGGGGCGGAGATACGCAGTATTTT.

This chain links TRBV5-1 with TRBJ2-3; 8 positions agree with TRBD1. This CDR3 is 15 amino acids long. J lost 1 base, V lost 2 bases, and 3 bases had no gene match. CDR1 is SGHRS, CDR2 YFSETQ, per germline. The CDR3 coding sequence is TGCGCCAGCAGCTTTGTGGGACAGGGCACAGATACGCAGTATTTT. This translates into CASSFVGQGTDTQYF.

This chain uses TRBV7-9 with TRBJ2-7; D is unresolved. With 8 bases removed from V and 0 bases from J, the gap between germline ends came to 14 bases. The CDR3 is made up of 14 amino acids. Per germline, CDR1 SEHNR and CDR2 FQNEAQ (reference sequence). This CDR3 is CASSLIASSYEQYF. The CDR3 DNA sequence: TGTGCCAGCTCCCTGATCGCCTCCTCCTACGAGCAGTACTTC.

This clone was detected only once. V is TRBV5-1 and J is TRBJ2-7, with 7 bases lining up with TRBD1. Germline loops: CDR1 SGHRS, CDR2 YFSETQ. The CDR3 spans 16 residues. The ends lost 2 bases at V and 3 bases at J; junction bases unmatched: 11. CDR3 protein: CASSLITGVAFYEQYF. The CDR3 DNA reads TGCGCCAGCAGCTTAATTACAGGGGTCGCTTTCTACGAGCAGTACTTC.

Notes on this clone: The same CDR3 can be traced to other DNA sequences in this sample. V and J are TRBV2 and TRBJ2-3, with a tentative D call TRBD1 (6 bases). Looked up from germline, CDR1 is SNHLY and CDR2 is FYNNEI. The CDR3 totals 12 residues. Trimming removed 5 bases at V and 3 bases at J, with 6 bases between. The CDR3: CASSTGTDTQYF. In DNA, the CDR3 is TGTGCCAGCAGTACAGGGACAGATACGCAGTATTTT.

V gene TRBV5-4 combines with J gene TRBJ1-2, with D possibly TRBD1 on 5 matching bases. V was shortened by 4 bases and J by 5 bases, with 18 bases between the two germline ends. The V gene's germline CDR1 is SGHNT and CDR2 YYREEE (reference sequence). This CDR3 is 15 amino acids long. CDR3 residues: CASSPPLGDRYGYTF. The CDR3 DNA reads as TGTGCCAGCAGCCCGCCTCTGGGGGATCGGTATGGCTACACCTTC. Supplemented by reference TRBV5-4 and TRBJ1-2, the full variable domain reads ETGVTQSPTHLIKTRGQQVTLRCSSQSGHNTVSWYQQALGQGPQFIFQYYREEENGRGNFPPRFSGLQFPNYSSELNVNALELDDSALYLCASSPPLGDRYGYTFGSGTRLTVV.

In its sample, this clone was seen once. The rearrangement links TRBV7-6 to TRBJ1-5, with a weak D call TRBD1 (6 bases). Trimming cost V 5 bases and J 4 bases, with 12 bases left between them. The CDR3 runs 14 residues. Germline CDR1 SGHVS, CDR2 FNYEAQ. CDR3: CASSPLQGNQPQHF. The CDR3 coding sequence is TGTGCCAGCAGCCCTCTACAGGGAAATCAGCCCCAGCATTTT.

The chain carries TRBV12-2 and TRBJ1-1; the table's D call, TRBD1, was not checked against the DNA. TRBV12-2 is recorded as a pseudogene. This CDR3 has 13 amino acids. The CDR3 region is CASRSRDKIEAFF. CDR3 in DNA: TGTGCAAGTCGCTCCCGGGACAAGATTGAAGCTTTCTTT.

In regard to this clone: A read error may account for a junction end that differs from germline. V usage is TRBV10-3 and J usage is TRBJ1-2; possibly TRBD1 for D (5 bases). Germline assignment: CDR1 ENHRY and CDR2 SYGVKD. This CDR3 region has 13 residues. The CDR3 region is CAFSEGQGWGYTF. The CDR3 DNA is TGTGCCTTCAGCGAAGGGCAGGGTTGGGGCTACACCTTC.

The chain employs TRBV6-6 and TRBJ2-1, with D tentatively TRBD1 (5 bases). In germline, CDR1 is MNHNY, CDR2 SVGAGI (reference sequence). Trimming removed 6 bases from V and 2 bases from J, with 8 bases in between. CDR3 length: 13 residues. CDR3: CASRGPAYNEQFF. CDR3 in DNA: TGTGCCAGCAGGGGGCCTGCCTACAATGAGCAGTTCTTC.